This section outlines one T cell receptor (beta chain) sequence together with its context. The data are from a study of blood T cells in healthy people across ages. V lost 3 bases and J lost 3, with 14 bases in between. There are 14 residues in the CDR3. Germline loops: CDR1 DFQATT, CDR2 SNEGSKA (reference sequence). The use of a sample-barcoded 5' primer and a J-beta primer mix characterized a second PCR of about 7 to 12 cycles. TCRdb used MiXCR to reprocess the 5' RACE reads, holding one entry per CDR3 protein. The repertoire consists of around 1,000,000 distinct CDR3 sequences, with 20% to 25% occurring once and the leading ten covering approximately 0.75%. The same specimen was also included in a second study, on T cells of mothers and their children.

The rearrangement links TRBV20-1 to TRBJ1-1; D not certain. Sequenced: blood. The sequence was collected from a girl aged 2-10 years in good health. Written as DNA, the CDR3 is TGCAGTGCTAGTTCTGGCGGACCCGACACTGAAGCTTTCTTT. It encodes CSASSGGPDTEAFF.